This TCR beta chain came from a study of shared clonotypes between healthy human individuals. Across the study: There were three CD4 naive, three CD4 memory, two CD8 naive and one CD8 memory plates per donor.

This clone was seen ten or more times. Original data processing: Filtering differed since immunoSEQ provided only junctions, with no quality scores. This table comes from immunoSEQ multiplex PCR, and its TCRdb copy is limited to in-frame clones, with some not included. The V and J calls and clone size were taken over from that table, and D and trimming were inferred from the DNA. The data show some 87,000 clones, 60% to 75% seen once. The CDR3 runs to 15 residues. After removal of 3 bases from V and 1 base from J, the junction contained 1 base not matched to a gene. Looked up from germline, CDR1 is MDHEN and CDR2 is SYDVKM.

The clonotype was recovered from a man between 25 and 39 years old in good health. Source material: memory CD8+ T cells sorted from blood. Indicated subset: CD45RO+ cells pooled with CCR7-negative TemRA cells. The rearrangement links TRBV28 to TRBJ2-3; TRBD2 aligns across 10 bases. The chain's CDR3 is CASSLLAGGTDTQYF. The CDR3 region has the DNA TGTGCCAGCAGTTTGCTAGCGGGAGGCACAGATACGCAGTATTTT.